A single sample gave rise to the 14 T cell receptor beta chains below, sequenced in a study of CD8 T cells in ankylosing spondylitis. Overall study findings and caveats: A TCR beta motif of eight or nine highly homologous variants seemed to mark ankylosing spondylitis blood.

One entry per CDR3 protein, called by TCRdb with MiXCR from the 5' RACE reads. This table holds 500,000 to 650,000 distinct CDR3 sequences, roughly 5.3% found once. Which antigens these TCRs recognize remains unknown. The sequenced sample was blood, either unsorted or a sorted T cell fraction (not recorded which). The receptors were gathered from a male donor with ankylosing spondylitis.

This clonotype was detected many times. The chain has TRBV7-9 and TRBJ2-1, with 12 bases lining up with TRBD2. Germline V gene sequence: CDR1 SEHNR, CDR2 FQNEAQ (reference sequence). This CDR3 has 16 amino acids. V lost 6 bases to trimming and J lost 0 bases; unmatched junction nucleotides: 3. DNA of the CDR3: TGTGCCAGCAGAACGACTAGCGGGAGCTCCTACAATGAGCAGTTCTTC. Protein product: CASRTTSGSSYNEQFF.

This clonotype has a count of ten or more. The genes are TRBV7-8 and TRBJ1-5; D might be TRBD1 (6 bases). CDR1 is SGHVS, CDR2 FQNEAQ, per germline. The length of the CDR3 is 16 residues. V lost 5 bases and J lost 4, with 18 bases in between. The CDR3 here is CASSPGLRTANQPQHF. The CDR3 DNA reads TGTGCCAGCAGCCCCGGGTTAAGGACAGCGAATCAGCCCCAGCATTTT.

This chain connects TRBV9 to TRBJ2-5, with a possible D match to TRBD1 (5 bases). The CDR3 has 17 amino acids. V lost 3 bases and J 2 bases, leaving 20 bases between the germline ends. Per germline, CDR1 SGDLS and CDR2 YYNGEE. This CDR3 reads CASSATLRDREQETQYF. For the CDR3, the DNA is TGTGCCAGCAGCGCAACCCTCCGAGACAGAGAACAAGAGACCCAGTACTTC.

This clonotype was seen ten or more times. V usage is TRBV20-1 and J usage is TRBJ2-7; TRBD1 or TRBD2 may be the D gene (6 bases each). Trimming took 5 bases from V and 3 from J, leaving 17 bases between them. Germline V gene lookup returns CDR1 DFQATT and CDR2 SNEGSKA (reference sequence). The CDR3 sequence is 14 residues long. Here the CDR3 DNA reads TGCAGTGCTCGAATCGGGGGCGAATACTACGAGCAGTACTTC. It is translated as CSARIGGEYYEQYF.

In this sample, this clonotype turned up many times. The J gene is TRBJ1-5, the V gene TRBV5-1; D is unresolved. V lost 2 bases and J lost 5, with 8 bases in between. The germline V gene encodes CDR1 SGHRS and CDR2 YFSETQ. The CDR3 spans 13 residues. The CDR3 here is CASSFSSDQPQHF. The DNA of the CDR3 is TGCGCCAGCAGCTTTTCTTCTGATCAGCCCCAGCATTTT.

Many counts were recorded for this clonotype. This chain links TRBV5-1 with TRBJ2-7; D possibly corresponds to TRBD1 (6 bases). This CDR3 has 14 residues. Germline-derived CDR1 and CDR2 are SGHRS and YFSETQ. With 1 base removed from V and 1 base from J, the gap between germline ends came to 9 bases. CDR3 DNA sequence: TGCGCCAGCAGCTTGACAGGGCTTTCCTACGAGCAGTACTTC. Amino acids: CASSLTGLSYEQYF.

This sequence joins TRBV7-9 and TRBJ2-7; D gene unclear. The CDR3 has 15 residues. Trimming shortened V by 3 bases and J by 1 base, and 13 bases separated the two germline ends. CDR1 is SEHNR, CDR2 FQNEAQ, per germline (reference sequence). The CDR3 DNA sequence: TGTGCCAGCAGCTTTACCAAAACCGGATCCTACGAGCAGTACTTC. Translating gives CASSFTKTGSYEQYF. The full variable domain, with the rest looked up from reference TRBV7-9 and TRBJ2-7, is DTGVSQNPRHKITKRGQNVTFRCDPISEHNRLYWYRQTLGQGPEFLTYFQNEAQLEKSRLLSDRFSAERPKGSFSTLEIQRTEQGDSAMYLCASSFTKTGSYEQYFGPGTRLTVT.

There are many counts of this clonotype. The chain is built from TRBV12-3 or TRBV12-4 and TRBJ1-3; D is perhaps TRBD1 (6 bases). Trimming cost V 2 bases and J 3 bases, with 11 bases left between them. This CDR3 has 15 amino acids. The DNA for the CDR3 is TGTGCCAGCAGTTTACGACAGGAAGTTGGAAACACCATATATTTT. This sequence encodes CASSLRQEVGNTIYF.

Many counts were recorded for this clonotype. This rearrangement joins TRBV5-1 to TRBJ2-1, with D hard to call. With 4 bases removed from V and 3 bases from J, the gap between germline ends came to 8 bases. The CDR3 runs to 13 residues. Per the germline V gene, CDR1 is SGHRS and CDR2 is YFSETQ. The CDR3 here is CASSVTFYNEQFF. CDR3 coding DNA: TGCGCCAGCAGCGTGACCTTCTACAATGAGCAGTTCTTC.

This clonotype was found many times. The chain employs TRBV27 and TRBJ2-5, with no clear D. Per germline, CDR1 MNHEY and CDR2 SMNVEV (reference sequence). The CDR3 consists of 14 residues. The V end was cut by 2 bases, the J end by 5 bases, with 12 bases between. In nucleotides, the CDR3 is TGTGCCAGCAGTTTACTCCCACCCCAGGAGACCCAGTACTTC. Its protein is CASSLLPPQETQYF.

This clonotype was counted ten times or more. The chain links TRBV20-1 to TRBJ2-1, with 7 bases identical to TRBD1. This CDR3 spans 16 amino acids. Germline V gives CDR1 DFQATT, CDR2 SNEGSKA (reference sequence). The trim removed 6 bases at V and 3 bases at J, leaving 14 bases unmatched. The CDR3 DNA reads TGCAGTGCCCCGAGGGGAGTCGGACAGGTCTACAATGAGCAGTTCTTC. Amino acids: CSAPRGVGQVYNEQFF.

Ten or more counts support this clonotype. The CDR3 region is CASSRVRGSLYNEQFF. The CDR3 DNA sequence: TGTGCCAGCAGCCGGGTTCGGGGAAGTCTGTACAATGAGCAGTTCTTC. This chain joins TRBV4-2 and TRBJ2-1; the D gene is possibly TRBD2 (5 bases). V was clipped by 4 bases and J by 4 bases, with 17 bases between them. CDR1 is LGHNA and CDR2 is YNFKEQ in the germline V gene. This CDR3 is built from 16 residues.

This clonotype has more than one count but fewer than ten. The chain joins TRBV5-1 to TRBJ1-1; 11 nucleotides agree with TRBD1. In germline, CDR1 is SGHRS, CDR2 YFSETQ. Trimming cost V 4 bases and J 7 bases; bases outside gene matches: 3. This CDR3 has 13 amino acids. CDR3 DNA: TGCGCCAGCAGCGTGGGGACAGGGGGTGAAGCTTTCTTT. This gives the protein CASSVGTGGEAFF.

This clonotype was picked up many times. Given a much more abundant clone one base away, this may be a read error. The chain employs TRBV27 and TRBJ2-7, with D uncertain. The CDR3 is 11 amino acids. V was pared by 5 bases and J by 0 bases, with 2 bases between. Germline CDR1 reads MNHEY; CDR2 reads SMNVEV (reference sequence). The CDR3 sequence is CASSTSYEQYF. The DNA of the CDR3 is TGTGCCAGCAGTACCTCCTACGAGCAGTACTTC.